A single sample is the source of the 25 T cell receptor beta chains below, sequenced in a study of T cells in Graves' hyperthyroidism and ophthalmopathy. Authors of the study amplified TCR beta CDR3 regions from RNA transcripts. Researchers ran a first-round RT-PCR on the TCR CDR3 using the HTBI primer set. Each CDR3 protein gets one entry after TCRdb re-called the multiplex PCR reads with MiXCR. This table has 350,000 to 400,000 distinct CDR3 sequences, roughly 19% appearing once. Sequenced material: blood. These receptors originate from a woman in her late teens or twenties with Graves' hyperthyroidism.

This clonotype has ten or more counts. The chain couples TRBV15 to TRBJ2-7; D is unresolved. There are 16 residues in the CDR3. Germline CDR1 LNHNV, CDR2 YYDKDF (reference sequence). The ends were cut back, 5 bases at V and 0 bases at J, with 17 bases in the middle. The CDR3 spells CATSSSYTESSYEQYF. CDR3 nucleotide sequence: TGTGCCACCAGCTCCTCTTATACGGAAAGCTCCTACGAGCAGTACTTC.

The sample holds many counts of this clonotype. The chain employs TRBV4-1 and TRBJ1-5; a possible D gene is TRBD1 (5 bases). V lost 4 bases, J lost 3 bases, and 16 bases lay in between. The CDR3 extends over 16 amino acids. Germline-derived CDR1 and CDR2 are MGHRA and YSYEKL. The CDR3 DNA is TGCGCCAGCAGCCCTGGGGGAGAGTTCTTCAATCAGCCCCAGCATTTT. It is translated as CASSPGGEFFNQPQHF.

Of note for this clonotype: Its ends do not fully match the called genes, so a read error is possible. This rearrangement joins TRBV6-2 or TRBV6-3 to TRBJ2-7; 11 bases map to TRBD2. The CDR3 length is 19 residues. Germline V gene data show CDR1 as MNHEY and CDR2 as SVGEGT. CDR3 in amino acids: CASSPHSGGATLGKDDQYF. CDR3 DNA sequence: TGTGCCAGCAGTCCTCATAGCGGGGGGGCCACTCTAGGAAAGGACGATCAGTACTTC.

The table lists this clonotype with many counts. This chain links TRBV7-9 with TRBJ2-5; D could derive from TRBD1 or TRBD2 (5 bases each). Germline values: CDR1 SEHNR, CDR2 FQNEAQ (reference sequence). CDR3 size: 15 residues. Trimming removed 3 bases at V and 5 bases at J, with 16 bases between. CDR3 residues: CASSFSRGRRETQYF. For the CDR3, the DNA is TGTGCCAGCAGCTTCTCTCGGGGCCGGAGGGAGACCCAGTACTTC.

This chain uses TRBV6-5 with TRBJ1-2; the match to TRBD1 covers 7 bases. V shed 2 bases, J shed 6 bases, and the junction held 6 bases outside the gene matches. Germline values: CDR1 MNHEY, CDR2 SVGAGI. The CDR3 sequence is 14 residues long. The DNA for the CDR3 is TGTGCCAGCAGTTACACGGGGACAGATCATGGCTACACCTTC. Translated, it gives CASSYTGTDHGYTF.

This clonotype was seen at least ten times. This chain links TRBV10-3 with TRBJ2-5; D is ambiguous. This CDR3 is built from 15 residues. V was shortened by 3 bases and J by 2 bases, with 13 bases between the two germline ends. Germline loops: CDR1 ENHRY, CDR2 SYGVKD. DNA for the CDR3: TGTGCCATCAGTGACGCCTCCCAGATTCAAGAGACCCAGTACTTC. Translation gives CAISDASQIQETQYF.

This clonotype was recorded many times. J is TRBJ2-2 and V is TRBV2; TRBD2 might be the D (5 bases). Trimming left V 3 bases short and J 0 bases short, with 8 bases between. This CDR3 spans 15 amino acids. Germline loops: CDR1 SNHLY, CDR2 FYNNEI. This chain's CDR3 is CASSESEANTGELFF. The CDR3 DNA reads TGTGCCAGCAGTGAGTCGGAGGCGAACACCGGGGAGCTGTTTTTT.

This clonotype was recorded many times. The chain couples TRBV6-1 to TRBJ1-2; 10 bases are a match to TRBD1. CDR1 and CDR2 from the germline V gene are MNHNS and SASEGT. This CDR3 comprises 14 residues. Trimming removed 10 bases from V and 2 bases from J; junction bases left unmatched: 7. For the CDR3, the DNA is TGTGCCATCTTGACGGGACAGGGGAACTATGGCTACACCTTC. This encodes CAILTGQGNYGYTF.

This clonotype was seen many times. The chain uses TRBV3-1 and TRBJ1-2, with D maybe TRBD1 (6 bases). This CDR3 is 13 amino acids long. V lost 6 bases, J lost 4 bases, and 12 bases lay in between. Per germline, CDR1 LGHDT and CDR2 YNNKEL (reference sequence). CDR3 DNA: TGTGCCAGCAGTCCTACAGGGCCCTATGGCTACACCTTC. Residues: CASSPTGPYGYTF.

The J gene is TRBJ2-1, the V gene TRBV9, with 14 bases aligning to TRBD2. CDR3 size: 15 residues. The V segment lost 4 bases and the J segment 7 bases; nucleotides outside the gene matches: 4. The germline gives CDR1 SGDLS, CDR2 YYNGEE. CDR3 in amino acids: CASSSRLAGGNEQFF. DNA of the CDR3: TGTGCCAGCAGCTCAAGACTAGCGGGGGGGAATGAGCAGTTCTTC.

Concerning this clonotype itself: This may come from a read error, since a much larger clone is one base off. This chain links TRBV7-9 with TRBJ1-1; 7 bases map to TRBD1. The CDR3 length is 14 residues. Germline V gene lookup returns CDR1 SEHNR and CDR2 FQNEAQ (reference sequence). CDR3 sequence (DNA): TGTGCCAGCAGGGAAGGGGGCGTGAACACTGAAGCTTTATTT. As protein: CASREGGVNTEALF. The full variable domain, its missing parts supplied by reference TRBV7-9 and TRBJ1-1, is DTGVSQNPRHKITKRGQNVTFRCDPISEHNRLYWYRQTLGQGPEFLTYFQNEAQLEKSRLLSDRFSAERPKGSFSTLEIQRTEQGDSAMYLCASREGGVNTEALFGQGTRLTVV.

This clonotype was observed many times. CDR3 residues: CASSGRQEAEQYF. The DNA for the CDR3 is TGTGCCAGCAGCGGACGACAGGAGGCGGAGCAGTACTTC. The genes are TRBV9 and TRBJ2-7, with TRBD1 as a possible D gene (6 bases). V was clipped by 3 bases and J by 7 bases, with 14 bases between them. Germline assignment: CDR1 SGDLS and CDR2 YYNGEE. The CDR3 length is 13 residues.

The chain couples TRBV7-4 to TRBJ1-1; 9 bases align to TRBD1. Germline V gene data show CDR1 as SGHVT and CDR2 as SQSDAQ. This CDR3 spans 17 amino acids. With V trimmed by 2 bases and J by 4 bases, 11 bases remained unmatched. The CDR3, as DNA: TGTGCCAGCAGCTTAATAGTTCGGGACAGGGTACCCACTGAAGCTTTCTTT. This translates into CASSLIVRDRVPTEAFF.

This clonotype was counted ten times or more. This chain uses TRBV19 with TRBJ1-5; 8 positions match TRBD1. This CDR3 has 13 amino acids. CDR1 and CDR2 (germline): LNHDA, SQIVND (reference sequence). With 6 bases clipped from V and 5 bases from J, the junction kept 3 bases outside the gene matches. CDR3 protein: CASRDREYQPQHF. The CDR3 region has the DNA TGTGCCAGTAGGGACAGGGAGTATCAGCCCCAGCATTTT.

The V call is TRBV19, the J call TRBJ2-7, with D possibly being TRBD1 or TRBD2 (5 bases each). Trimming took off 4 bases at V and 3 bases at J, with 13 bases between the two ends. Germline CDR1 and CDR2: LNHDA and SQIVND (reference sequence). The CDR3 is 14 amino acids. Here the CDR3 DNA reads TGTGCCAGTAGTAGGGCCGGGGCAAACTACGAGCAGTACTTC. Amino acids: CASSRAGANYEQYF.

This clonotype was detected ten times or more. The chain links TRBV6-1 to TRBJ2-5; TRBD1 matches 12 bases. Germline CDR1 MNHNS, CDR2 SASEGT. This CDR3 contains 17 residues. V was clipped by 6 bases and J by 5 bases; unmatched bases: 13. CDR3 region: CASRTPLGTGGGETQYF. CDR3 nucleotide sequence: TGTGCCAGCAGGACTCCCCTCGGGACAGGGGGCGGGGAGACCCAGTACTTC.

This sequence joins TRBV6-1 and TRBJ2-7; TRBD2 aligns across 10 bases. CDR3 length equals 15 residues. J gave up 5 bases and V 2 bases, and 6 bases lay outside the gene matches. Germline V gene data show CDR1 as MNHNS and CDR2 as SASEGT. In DNA form, the CDR3 reads TGTGCCAGCAGTGAACTGGTTAGCGGGGGGAACGAGCAGTACTTC. Its protein product is CASSELVSGGNEQYF.

A few counts support this clonotype. This sequence joins TRBV7-9 and TRBJ2-7; 9 bases are a match to TRBD1. From germline, CDR1 is SEHNR and CDR2 FQNEAQ (reference sequence). The junction had 10 bases not matched to a gene; V was cut back by 5 bases and J by 5 bases. The CDR3 is 15 amino acids. As DNA, the CDR3 is TGTGCCAGCAGCACGATACAGGGGGCTTTCCACGAGCAGTACTTC. Translation gives CASSTIQGAFHEQYF.

The table lists this clonotype with a few counts. The chain uses TRBV5-1 and TRBJ1-1, with D perhaps matching TRBD1 (5 bases). This CDR3 is 16 amino acids long. V was trimmed by 0 bases and J by 1 base, leaving 13 bases between them. CDR1 and CDR2 (germline): SGHRS, YFSETQ. As DNA, the CDR3 is TGCGCCAGCAGCTTGGATAAGGGGAAAGGGAACACTGAAGCTTTCTTT. As protein: CASSLDKGKGNTEAFF. Combining the CDR3 with reference TRBV5-1 and TRBJ1-1 gives the whole variable domain KAGVTQTPRYLIKTRGQQVTLSCSPISGHRSVSWYQQTPGQGLQFLFEYFSETQRNKGNFPGRFSGRQFSNSRSEMNVSTLELGDSALYLCASSLDKGKGNTEAFFGQGTRLTVV.

This clonotype has ten or more counts. V is TRBV25-1 and J is TRBJ2-7; D is unresolved. Germline V lookup: CDR1 MGHDK, CDR2 SYGVNS. The length of the CDR3 is 11 residues. The V end was cut by 4 bases, the J end by 1 base, with 2 bases between. The CDR3 loop is CASSGSYEQYF. The DNA of the CDR3 is TGTGCCAGCAGTGGTTCCTACGAGCAGTACTTC.

The V gene is TRBV20-1, the J gene TRBJ2-7, with D unclear. The germline V and J ends were trimmed by 2 bases and 4 bases, with 9 bases remaining between them. This CDR3 spans 12 amino acids. The germline gives CDR1 DFQATT, CDR2 SNEGSKA (reference sequence). The CDR3 nucleotides are TGCAGTGCTAGATCCGACAAGTACGAGCAGTACTTC. Encoded protein: CSARSDKYEQYF.

This clonotype was seen repeatedly, ten times or more. The gene calls are TRBV20-1 and TRBJ2-2, with 7 bases aligning to TRBD1. Unmatched junction bases numbered 14, after V lost 4 bases and J lost 3 bases. This CDR3 is built from 17 residues. CDR1 and CDR2 (germline): DFQATT, SNEGSKA (reference sequence). The CDR3 is CSATTLTGARYTGELFF. CDR3 bases: TGCAGTGCTACAACCCTCACAGGGGCTAGGTACACCGGGGAGCTGTTTTTT.

This clonotype was counted ten times or more. The gene calls are TRBV28 and TRBJ2-7; D possibly matches TRBD1 or TRBD2 (5 bases each). This CDR3 is built from 16 residues. V shed 3 bases and J shed 2 bases, with 17 bases lying between them. CDR1 and CDR2 from the germline V gene are MDHEN and SYDVKM. The CDR3 coding sequence is TGTGCCAGCAGTTTCCAGGGACGCCCGCGCCCCTACGAGCAGTACTTC. Its protein product is CASSFQGRPRPYEQYF.

In this sample, this clonotype turned up many times. The junction and the germline gene differ at one end; a read error may be behind it. J is TRBJ2-5 and V is TRBV2; D is possibly TRBD1 (6 bases). The V gene's germline CDR1 is SNHLY and CDR2 FYNNEI. This CDR3 comprises 13 residues. The CDR3 is CASSEGQGETQYF. CDR3 coding DNA: TGTGCCAGCAGCGAAGGGCAGGGGGAGACCCAGTACTTC.

This clonotype appeared a few times. The gene calls are TRBV3-1 and TRBJ2-5, with no clear D. Germline assignment: CDR1 LGHDT and CDR2 YNNKEL (reference sequence). The ends were cut back, 6 bases at V and 7 bases at J, with 15 bases in the middle. The CDR3 has 13 amino acids. This CDR3 reads CASSSTGYGTQYF. The CDR3 nucleotides are TGTGCCAGCAGTTCGACCGGGTACGGGACCCAGTACTTC.